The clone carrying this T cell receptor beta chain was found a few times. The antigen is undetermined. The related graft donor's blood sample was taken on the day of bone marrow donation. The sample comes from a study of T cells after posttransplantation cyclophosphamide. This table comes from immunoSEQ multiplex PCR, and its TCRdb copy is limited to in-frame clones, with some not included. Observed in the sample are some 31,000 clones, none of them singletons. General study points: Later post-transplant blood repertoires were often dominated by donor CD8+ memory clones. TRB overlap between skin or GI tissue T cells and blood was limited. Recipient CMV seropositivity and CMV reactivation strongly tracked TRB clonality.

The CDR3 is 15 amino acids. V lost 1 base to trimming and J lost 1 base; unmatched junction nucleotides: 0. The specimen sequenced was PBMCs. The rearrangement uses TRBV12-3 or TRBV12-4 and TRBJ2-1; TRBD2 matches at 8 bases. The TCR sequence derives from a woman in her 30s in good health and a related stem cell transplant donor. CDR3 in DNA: TGTGCCAGCAGTTTAGGACTAGCGTCCTACAATGAGCAGTTCTTC. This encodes CASSLGLASYNEQFF.